The clone carrying this TCR beta chain has at least ten counts. Its target is unknown. J was trimmed by 6 bases and V by 6 bases; bases with no gene match: 5. There are 13 residues in the CDR3. This entry comes from a study of T cell repertoires in cytomegalovirus infection. About the research overall: Signatures in public TCR beta sequences pointed to both CMV infection and matching HLA type.

General study results and limits: What dominated the ex vivo response were HLA-C-restricted CMV-specific TCR beta clonotypes.

TCRdb fed the reads into MiXCR, producing one record per CDR3 protein. Counted here are roughly 300,000 distinct CDR3 sequences, more than 8% occurring once; the ten biggest clones make up about 4.5%. This clonotype was sampled from a human donor in good health (CMV status not recorded). Some clones in this sample may be carry-over from other donors' samples. The sequenced sample consisted of PBMCs. The chain employs TRBV12-3 or TRBV12-4 and TRBJ2-3; 8 bases agree with TRBD1. CDR3 sequence reads: CASSRTGRDTQYF. CDR3 DNA sequence: TGTGCCAGCAGCCGGACAGGGAGGGATACGCAGTATTTT.